One and the same sample provided the 5 T cell receptor beta chains below, sequenced in a study of CD8 T cells in ankylosing spondylitis. The antigens these receptors bind are not known. TCRdb analysed the 5' RACE reads with MiXCR anew, one entry per CDR3 protein. The table includes over 700,000 distinct CDR3 sequences, around 17% detected once. Study observations and caveats: Apparently characteristic of ankylosing spondylitis blood was a TCR beta motif (fewer than 10 highly homologous variants).

The material sequenced was blood, either unsorted or a sorted T cell fraction (not recorded which). The receptors were sampled from a male donor with ankylosing spondylitis.

This clonotype was seen only a few times. The chain employs TRBV20-1 and TRBJ2-3, with D maybe TRBD2 (5 bases). Trimming stripped 1 base from V and 0 bases from J, with 11 bases between. Germline values: CDR1 DFQATT, CDR2 SNEGSKA (reference sequence). The CDR3 is 15 residues long. The CDR3 coding sequence is TGCAGTGCTAGAGTTTCGCGGGTTAGCACAGATACGCAGTATTTT. Its translation: CSARVSRVSTDTQYF.

The chain joins TRBV5-1 to TRBJ2-7; TRBD1 agrees at 7 bases. Per germline, CDR1 SGHRS and CDR2 YFSETQ. V was clipped by 1 base and J by 1 base; unmatched bases: 5. This CDR3 has 15 residues. CDR3 DNA sequence: TGCGCCAGCAGCTTGACCCAACAGGGGTCCTACGAGCAGTACTTC. This sequence encodes CASSLTQQGSYEQYF.

This clonotype was detected a few times. The chain recombines TRBV3-1 with TRBJ2-4; the D is unclear. Germline CDR1 is LGHDT and CDR2 is YNNKEL (reference sequence). Trimming took 1 base from V and 8 from J, leaving 9 bases between them. The CDR3 is 13 residues long. CDR3 sequence: CASSQVVRDIQYF. The CDR3 region has the DNA TGTGCCAGCAGCCAAGTCGTGAGAGACATTCAGTACTTC.

This chain links TRBV7-7 with TRBJ2-1, with 10 bases lining up with TRBD2. J was trimmed by 0 bases and V by 4 bases; bases with no gene match: 15. This CDR3 contains 20 residues. Germline values: CDR1 SSHAT, CDR2 FNYEAQ (reference sequence). The DNA for the CDR3 is TGTGCCAGCAGCTCACCTCCCGTGGGTAGCGGGAGGTCCTCCTACAATGAGCAGTTCTTC. It codes for CASSSPPVGSGRSSYNEQFF.

This clonotype appeared a single time. This chain uses TRBV7-8 with TRBJ2-7; the match to TRBD2 covers 11 bases. CDR3 size: 16 residues. In germline, CDR1 is SGHVS, CDR2 FQNEAQ. Trimming at V came to 4 bases and at J to 3 bases, leaving 8 bases not matched to a gene. CDR3 DNA: TGTGCCAGCAGCTCCCCCCTAGCGGGGGGTTACTACGAGCAGTACTTC. It translates to CASSSPLAGGYYEQYF.